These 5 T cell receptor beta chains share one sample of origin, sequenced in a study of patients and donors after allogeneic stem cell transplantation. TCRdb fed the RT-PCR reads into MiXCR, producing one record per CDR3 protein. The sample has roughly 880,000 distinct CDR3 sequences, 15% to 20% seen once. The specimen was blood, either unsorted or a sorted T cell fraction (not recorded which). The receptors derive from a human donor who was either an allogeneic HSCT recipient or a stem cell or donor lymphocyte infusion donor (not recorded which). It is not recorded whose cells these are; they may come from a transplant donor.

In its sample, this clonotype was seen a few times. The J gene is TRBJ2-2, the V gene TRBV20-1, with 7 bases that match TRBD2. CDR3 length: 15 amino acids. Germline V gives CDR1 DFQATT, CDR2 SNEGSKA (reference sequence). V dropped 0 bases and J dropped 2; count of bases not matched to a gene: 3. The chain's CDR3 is CSARDPGGNTGELFF. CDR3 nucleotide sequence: TGCAGTGCTAGAGATCCGGGGGGAAACACCGGGGAGCTGTTTTTT.

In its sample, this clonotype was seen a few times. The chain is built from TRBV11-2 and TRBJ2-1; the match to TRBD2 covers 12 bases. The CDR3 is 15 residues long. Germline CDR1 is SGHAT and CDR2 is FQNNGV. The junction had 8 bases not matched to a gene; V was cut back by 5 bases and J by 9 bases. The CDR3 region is CASSVLAGGSGEQFF. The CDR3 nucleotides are TGTGCCAGCAGCGTGCTAGCGGGGGGGTCTGGTGAGCAGTTCTTC.

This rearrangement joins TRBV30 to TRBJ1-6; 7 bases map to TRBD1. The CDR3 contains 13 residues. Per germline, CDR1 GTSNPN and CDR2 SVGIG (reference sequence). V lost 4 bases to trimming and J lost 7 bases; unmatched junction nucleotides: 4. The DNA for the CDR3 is TGTGCCTGGATTCAACAGGGGAATTCACCCCTCCACTTT. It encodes CAWIQQGNSPLHF.

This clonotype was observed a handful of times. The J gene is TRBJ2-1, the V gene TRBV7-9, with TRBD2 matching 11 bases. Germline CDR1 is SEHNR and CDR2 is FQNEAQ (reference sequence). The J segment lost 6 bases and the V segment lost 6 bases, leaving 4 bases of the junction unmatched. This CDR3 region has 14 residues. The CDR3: CASRYSGRANEQFF. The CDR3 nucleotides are TGTGCCAGCAGATATAGCGGGAGGGCCAATGAGCAGTTCTTC.

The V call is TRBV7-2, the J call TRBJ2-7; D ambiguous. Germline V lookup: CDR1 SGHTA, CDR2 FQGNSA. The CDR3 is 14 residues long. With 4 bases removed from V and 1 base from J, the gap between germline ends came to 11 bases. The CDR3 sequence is CASSSDGFSYEQYF. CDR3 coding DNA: TGTGCCAGCAGCTCCGACGGTTTTTCCTACGAGCAGTACTTC.